A single sample gave rise to the 30 T cell receptor beta chains below, sequenced in a study of metastatic and nonmetastatic thyroid tumors. Every patient underwent thyroid surgery untreated. TCRdb re-analyzed the PCR reads through MiXCR. The data contain about 35,000 clones, around 32% of them singletons. Sequencing used blood. The receptor set was obtained from a female donor with papillary thyroid cancer or a benign thyroid nodule (not recorded which). Some clones in this sample may be carry-over from other donors' samples.

The table lists this clone with many counts. V is TRBV10-3 and J is TRBJ2-7; 7 bases line up with TRBD2. Germline CDR1 is ENHRY and CDR2 is SYGVKD. This CDR3 has 12 amino acids. V lost 3 bases and J lost 7; bases outside the gene matches: 3. The CDR3 here is CAISDKLAEQYF. CDR3 coding DNA: TGTGCCATCAGTGATAAACTAGCGGAGCAGTACTTC.

As concerns this clone: A read error is likely, as this CDR3 ends without the conserved phenylalanine or tryptophan. The J gene is TRBJ2-7, the V gene TRBV10-1, with 9 positions matching TRBD2. The germline CDR1 and CDR2 sequences are WNHNN and SYGVQD (reference sequence). This CDR3 has 16 amino acids. CDR3 loop: CASSHTGREGPYVQYI. CDR3 coding DNA: TGCGCCAGCAGTCACACCGGGCGGGAGGGCCCCTACGTGCAGTACATC.

This clone was counted only a few times. The CDR3 DNA reads TGTGCCAGCAGACGCGCTAGCGGGAGAGGCGGTGAGCAGTTCTTC. It yields the protein CASRRASGRGGEQFF. The rearrangement links TRBV6-1 to TRBJ2-1; 10 nucleotides align to TRBD2. The CDR3 consists of 15 residues. Germline values: CDR1 MNHNS, CDR2 SASEGT. The V gene end was trimmed by 6 bases and the J gene end by 9 bases; junction bases not matched to a gene: 11.

This chain links TRBV24-1 with TRBJ2-7, with 11 bases fitting TRBD1. The V gene end was trimmed by 3 bases and the J gene end by 3 bases; junction bases not matched to a gene: 12. CDR1 is KGHDR, CDR2 SFDVKD, per germline. This CDR3 is 18 amino acids long. The CDR3 here is CATSDAGTGGRWLYEQYF. In DNA, the CDR3 is TGTGCCACCAGTGATGCCGGGACAGGGGGTCGATGGCTCTACGAGCAGTACTTC.

This clone was detected many times. The chain carries TRBV19 and TRBJ1-2; TRBD1 matches at 10 bases. CDR1 and CDR2 (germline): LNHDA, SQIVND (reference sequence). This CDR3 is built from 15 residues. After removal of 4 bases from V and 7 bases from J, the junction contained 9 bases not matched to a gene. CDR3 loop: CASSTRTGGMAGYTF. CDR3 DNA: TGTGCCAGTAGTACAAGGACAGGGGGTATGGCTGGCTACACCTTC.

By share of the sample, this clone is medium-sized. The DNA of the CDR3 is TGTGCCAGCACTTCAAGCTCGAACACTGAAGCTTTCTTT. It encodes CASTSSSNTEAFF. The chain combines TRBV6-1 with TRBJ1-1, with no clear D. CDR1 is MNHNS and CDR2 is SASEGT in the germline V gene. V dropped 7 bases and J dropped 1 base, with 10 bases sitting between them. The CDR3 runs 13 residues.

This clone has only one observation. The junction and the germline gene differ at one end; a read error may be behind it. In DNA, the CDR3 is TGTGTCAGCACCAAATCCGGGACAGGGACCCTTTCGGGGGCTTTCTTT. It encodes CVSTKSGTGTLSGAFF. The chain combines TRBV2 with TRBJ1-1; TRBD1 matches 9 bases. In germline, CDR1 is SNHLY, CDR2 FYNNEI. CDR3 length: 16 residues.

This clone has ten or more counts. At the DNA level, this CDR3 is encoded by other sequences in the same sample as well. V usage is TRBV27 and J usage is TRBJ2-7; TRBD2 is a possible D gene (5 bases). This CDR3 is built from 12 residues. Germline V gene lookup returns CDR1 MNHEY and CDR2 SMNVEV (reference sequence). Here the CDR3 DNA reads TGTGGTACCGGGGTATCAACCTACGAGCAGTACTTC. As protein: CGTGVSTYEQYF.

This clone was recorded at least ten times. V usage is TRBV29-1 and J usage is TRBJ2-7; D is perhaps TRBD2 (6 bases). Trimming shortened V by 4 bases and J by 1 base, and 14 bases separated the two germline ends. CDR1 SQVTM and CDR2 ANQGSEA come from the germline V gene. CDR3 size: 14 residues. The CDR3 region is CSVVLSGVSYEQYF. CDR3 bases: TGCAGCGTTGTTCTCTCGGGAGTTTCCTACGAGCAGTACTTC.

There are many counts of this clone. The chain has TRBV12-3 or TRBV12-4 and TRBJ2-5, with D unresolved. This CDR3 has 12 residues. With 3 bases removed from V and 4 bases from J, the gap between germline ends came to 6 bases. The CDR3 loop is CASSFLRETQYF. CDR3 in DNA: TGTGCCAGCAGTTTCCTGCGAGAGACCCAGTACTTC.

With regard to this clone: Relative to the germline gene, one junction end is altered; a read error may explain this. V and J are TRBV28 and TRBJ2-7, with TRBD2 identical over 7 bases. The V gene's germline CDR1 is MDHEN and CDR2 SYDVKM. This CDR3 is 14 amino acids long. CDR3 bases: TGTGCCAGCAGTTTCGCGGGGGTTTTTGACAAGCAGAACTTC. This encodes CASSFAGVFDKQNF.

The sample holds a few counts of this clone. The chain joins TRBV6-1 to TRBJ2-1, with D perhaps matching TRBD2 (6 bases). The CDR3 length is 14 residues. Trimming left V 5 bases short and J 5 bases short, with 13 bases between. Germline CDR1 is MNHNS and CDR2 is SASEGT. In DNA form, the CDR3 reads TGTGCCAGCAGTCGCCAGCGGGCGGACAATGAGCAGTTCTTC. Translated: CASSRQRADNEQFF.

The chain has TRBV11-2 and TRBJ2-2; no definite D call. The CDR3 is 14 amino acids. V was pared by 2 bases and J by 4 bases, with 8 bases between. The germline V gene encodes CDR1 SGHAT and CDR2 FQNNGV. The CDR3 loop reads CASSLRPLTGELFF. CDR3 coding DNA: TGTGCCAGCAGCTTAAGACCCCTCACCGGGGAGCTGTTTTTT.

In this sample, this clone turned up a few times. The J gene is TRBJ2-1, the V gene TRBV6-2 or TRBV6-3; D unclear. Germline lookup yields CDR1 MNHEY and CDR2 SVGEGT. This CDR3 spans 14 amino acids. V lost 4 bases to trimming and J lost 8 bases, with 15 bases between them. CDR3 in amino acids: CASSSPDPPDEQFF. The CDR3 DNA reads as TGTGCCAGCAGTTCCCCGGACCCCCCCGATGAGCAGTTCTTC.

This clone came up a few times. J is TRBJ2-7 and V is TRBV28; D might be TRBD1 (5 bases). The CDR3 extends over 13 amino acids. Per germline, CDR1 MDHEN and CDR2 SYDVKM. The V gene lost 10 bases and the J gene lost 2 bases, with 15 bases spanning the gap. The CDR3, as DNA: TGTGCCACCGGTAAGGGGCCGGCCTACGAGCAGTACTTC. Translated, it gives CATGKGPAYEQYF.

This clone was seen just once. V is TRBV5-4 and J is TRBJ1-1; TRBD1 matches at 7 bases. The J segment lost 10 bases and the V segment lost 4 bases, leaving 16 bases of the junction unmatched. The CDR3 has 15 amino acids. CDR1 is SGHNT, CDR2 YYREEE, per germline (reference sequence). In DNA form, the CDR3 reads TGTGCCAGCAGCACATCCTTGACAGGGAGGAACGGAGCTTTCTTT. It encodes CASSTSLTGRNGAFF.

As regards this clone: This same CDR3 is encoded by further DNA sequences in the sample. The chain carries TRBV5-4 and TRBJ1-1; a weak D match, TRBD1 (6 bases). V lost 4 bases and J lost 2, with 12 bases in between. The CDR3 is made up of 14 amino acids. The germline gives CDR1 SGHNT, CDR2 YYREEE (reference sequence). The CDR3 bases are TGTGCCAGCAGCCCTAGGGGGGGAAACACTGAAGCTTTCTTT. This gives the protein CASSPRGGNTEAFF. Combining the CDR3 with reference TRBV5-4 and TRBJ1-1 gives the whole variable domain ETGVTQSPTHLIKTRGQQVTLRCSSQSGHNTVSWYQQALGQGPQFIFQYYREEENGRGNFPPRFSGLQFPNYSSELNVNALELDDSALYLCASSPRGGNTEAFFGQGTRLTVV.

The rearrangement links TRBV6-2 or TRBV6-3 to TRBJ1-4; D remains ambiguous. Trimming removed 5 bases from V and 8 bases from J, with 15 bases in between. The CDR3 is 14 residues long. The germline CDR1 and CDR2 sequences are MNHEY and SVGEGT. As DNA, the CDR3 is TGTGCCAGCAGTCAACCGGGCGCGCGCGAAAAACTGTTTTTT. It translates to CASSQPGAREKLFF.

This clone was counted at least ten times. This specimen includes other DNA sequences encoding the same CDR3. The gene calls are TRBV20-1 and TRBJ1-1; D gene uncertain. Germline V gives CDR1 DFQATT, CDR2 SNEGSKA (reference sequence). This CDR3 spans 13 amino acids. The V and J ends lost 6 bases and 3 bases respectively, with 14 bases between them. The CDR3: CSAPGHPDTEAFF. DNA of the CDR3: TGCAGTGCCCCAGGCCACCCGGACACTGAAGCTTTCTTT.

This clone has ten or more counts. The V and J genes are TRBV14 and TRBJ2-2; possibly TRBD2 for D (5 bases). Deletions cut 4 bases from V and 4 bases from J, with 19 bases between. Germline CDR1 SGHDN, CDR2 FVKESK. CDR3 length equals 17 residues. The CDR3 loop is CASSPQSGLGFTGELFF. In DNA form, the CDR3 reads TGTGCCAGCAGCCCACAAAGCGGACTTGGGTTCACCGGGGAGCTGTTTTTT.

This clone was picked up many times. J is TRBJ2-1 and V is TRBV14; D remains unclear. CDR1 and CDR2 (germline): SGHDN, FVKESK. This CDR3 has 15 amino acids. The V gene lost 1 base and the J gene lost 2 bases, with 9 bases spanning the gap. This chain's CDR3 is CASSQVVTAYNEQFF. The CDR3, as DNA: TGTGCCAGCAGCCAAGTAGTCACAGCCTACAATGAGCAGTTCTTC. The full variable domain, with the rest looked up from reference TRBV14 and TRBJ2-1, is EAGVTQFPSHSVIEKGQTVTLRCDPISGHDNLYWYRRVMGKEIKFLLHFVKESKQDESGMPNNRFLAERTGGTYSTLKVQPAELEDSGVYFCASSQVVTAYNEQFFGPGTRLTVL.

This clone was observed many times. This chain uses TRBV3-1 with TRBJ1-2, with D perhaps TRBD1 (5 bases). Trimming removed 0 bases at V and 0 bases at J, with 23 bases between. The CDR3 contains 20 residues. Germline values: CDR1 LGHDT, CDR2 YNNKEL (reference sequence). The CDR3 protein is CASSQERDSTLHDTNYGYTF. The CDR3, as DNA: TGTGCCAGCAGCCAAGAAAGGGACTCGACATTACATGACACTAACTATGGCTACACCTTC.

This clone was picked up many times. The J gene is TRBJ1-2, the V gene TRBV10-3; 9 positions match TRBD1. The V and J ends lost 7 bases and 8 bases, in that order; junction bases with no gene match: 8. The CDR3 totals 13 residues. The germline V gene has CDR1 ENHRY and CDR2 SYGVKD. The DNA of the CDR3 is TGTGCCATCACCATCGGGACAGGGCGCGGCTACACCTTC. Its translation: CAITIGTGRGYTF.

The rearrangement links TRBV6-1 to TRBJ1-5; D remains ambiguous. The CDR3 extends over 13 amino acids. Germline V gene sequence: CDR1 MNHNS, CDR2 SASEGT. The CDR3 sequence: CPTLTKANQPQHF. DNA for the CDR3: TGTCCCACTCTGACCAAGGCAAATCAGCCCCAGCATTTT.

The chain joins TRBV7-9 to TRBJ2-2; TRBD1 agrees at 8 bases. Per the germline V gene, CDR1 is SEHNR and CDR2 is FQNEAQ (reference sequence). The length of the CDR3 is 15 residues. V gave up 4 bases and J gave up 7 bases; unmatched junction bases: 8. CDR3 sequence (DNA): TGTGCCAGCAGCTCCCGGGACAGGCCTATCGGGGAGCTGTTTTTT. This sequence encodes CASSSRDRPIGELFF.

By frequency in the sample, this clone is medium-sized. This chain joins TRBV7-9 and TRBJ2-7; the D gene is possibly TRBD1 (7 bases). The V gene lost 5 bases and the J gene lost 7 bases, with 9 bases spanning the gap. The CDR3 is 11 residues long. CDR1 SEHNR and CDR2 FQNEAQ come from the germline V gene (reference sequence). The CDR3 nucleotides are TGTGCCAGCAGCCCAGGGGGGGAGCAGTACTTC. Amino acid sequence: CASSPGGEQYF. Supplemented by reference TRBV7-9 and TRBJ2-7, the full variable domain reads DTGVSQNPRHKITKRGQNVTFRCDPISEHNRLYWYRQTLGQGPEFLTYFQNEAQLEKSRLLSDRFSAERPKGSFSTLEIQRTEQGDSAMYLCASSPGGEQYFGPGTRLTVT.

The chain employs TRBV20-1 and TRBJ2-7, with 8 bases aligning to TRBD1. Germline CDR1 is DFQATT and CDR2 is SNEGSKA (reference sequence). This CDR3 is 15 amino acids long. Losses at the gene ends were 6 bases for V and 6 bases for J; bases not matched to a gene: 16. The CDR3, as DNA: TGCAGTGCCCTTAATCCGGGACAGGTTTTCTTCGAGCAGTACTTC. This translates into CSALNPGQVFFEQYF.

This clone showed up just a few times. One junction end disagrees with the germline gene, perhaps due to a read error. V gene TRBV29-1 combines with J gene TRBJ2-1, with a possible D match to TRBD2 (6 bases). Per germline, CDR1 SQVTM and CDR2 ANQGSEA. The CDR3 sequence is 13 residues long. Here the CDR3 DNA reads TGCAGCGTTGTCGGGGGTTCCTACAGTGAGCAGTTCTTC. Translated, it gives CSVVGGSYSEQFF.

On this clone itself: A junction end diverges from the germline sequence, so it may reflect a read error. J is TRBJ1-2 and V is TRBV9; unclear D gene. CDR1 is SGDLS, CDR2 YYNGEE, per germline. The CDR3 totals 15 residues. The CDR3 nucleotides are TGTGTCAGCAGCGAGGGTTTCTTACGGGCGCGAGGCTACACCTTC. This sequence encodes CVSSEGFLRARGYTF. Drawing the rest from reference TRBV9 and TRBJ1-2, the complete variable domain is DSGVTQTPKHLITATGQRVTLRCSPRSGDLSVYWYQQSLDQGLQFLIQYYNGEERAKGNILERFSAQQFPDLHSELNLSSLELGDSALYFCVSSEGFLRARGYTFGSGTRLTVV.

The table lists this clone with a few counts. The junction departs from the called germline gene at one end, perhaps through a read error. The chain carries TRBV6-5 and TRBJ1-1; D is unclear. The CDR3 is 15 residues long. Germline values: CDR1 MNHEY, CDR2 SVGAGI. Written as DNA, the CDR3 is TGTGCCAGCATTTACGCTGGGTCACCCATGGGGGAAGCTTTCTTT. Amino acid sequence: CASIYAGSPMGEAFF.